Presented here are 8 T cell receptor beta chains from one specimen sequenced in a study of shared clonotypes between healthy human individuals (dated by TCRdb to 2019 to 2021). The library was prepared using the immunoSEQ multiplex PCR assay. TCRdb obtained this table from immuneACCESS and retained in-frame rearrangements with V and J assigned. These tables miss some clones; where compared with another copy, unresolved V genes account for less than half of the shortfall, and the remainder is unexplained. This sample has 110,000 or so clones in its table, and about 62% of those were observed once. Clones ranked in the top ten supply 20% to 25% of the sample. Sequenced sample: memory CD8+ T cells sorted from blood. The cell subset or site label, as the study defines it: CD45RO+ cells pooled with CCR7-negative TemRA cells. These receptors originate from a woman in her 30s in good health.

This chain links TRBV6-4 with TRBJ1-4; possibly TRBD1 for D (5 bases). The V end was cut by 5 bases, the J end by 0 bases, with 7 bases between. From germline, CDR1 is MRHNA and CDR2 SNTAGT. The CDR3 runs to 14 residues. The CDR3 reads CASSMTATNEKLFF. The CDR3 nucleotides are TGTGCCAGCAGTATGACAGCAACTAATGAAAAACTGTTTTTT.

The chain links TRBV6-4 to TRBJ1-1; D not certain. Trimming took 3 bases from V and 8 from J, leaving 10 bases between them. The length of the CDR3 is 12 residues. Per germline, CDR1 MRHNA and CDR2 SNTAGT. The CDR3 coding sequence is TGTGCCAGCAGTGATATCATCGGCGAAGCTTTCTTT. This gives the protein CASSDIIGEAFF.

The chain uses TRBV27 and TRBJ2-7; 8 bases line up with TRBD2. This CDR3 is 16 amino acids long. Germline CDR1 is MNHEY and CDR2 is SMNVEV (reference sequence). V lost 2 bases and J lost 3; bases outside the gene matches: 9. CDR3 DNA: TGTGCCAGCAGTTTAATCCTAGCGGGTGGGGTCTACGAGCAGTACTTC. Translating gives CASSLILAGGVYEQYF.

This clone was seen just once. V is TRBV27 and J is TRBJ1-1; maybe TRBD1 (6 bases). The CDR3 loop spans 18 amino acids. Trimming shortened V by 7 bases and J by 0 bases, and 24 bases separated the two germline ends. Germline CDR1 reads MNHEY; CDR2 reads SMNVEV (reference sequence). The CDR3 DNA reads TGTGCCAGCACTTCTTATGGCCACCGGGACATCATGAACACTGAAGCTTTCTTT. Protein sequence: CASTSYGHRDIMNTEAFF.

This clone was picked up a small number of times. The rearrangement uses TRBV27 and TRBJ1-4; D gene ambiguous. CDR1 is MNHEY, CDR2 SMNVEV, per germline (reference sequence). Trimming shortened V by 2 bases and J by 0 bases, and 10 bases separated the two germline ends. This CDR3 region has 16 residues. DNA for the CDR3: TGTGCCAGCAGTTTAGTGCAGTCTGCAACTAATGAAAAACTGTTTTTT. Amino acids: CASSLVQSATNEKLFF.

J is TRBJ2-5 and V is TRBV29-1; 9 nucleotides match TRBD2. The DNA end is a closer match to TRBJ2-7, so the J assignment may be wrong. Germline V gives CDR1 SQVTM, CDR2 ANQGSEA. This CDR3 spans 14 amino acids. CDR3 sequence: CSAVPSGTRYEQYF. CDR3 nucleotides: TGCAGCGCTGTACCTAGCGGGACCCGCTACGAGCAGTACTTC.

This chain joins TRBV27 and TRBJ1-4, with 7 bases aligning to TRBD1. Germline assignment: CDR1 MNHEY and CDR2 SMNVEV (reference sequence). The ends lost 7 bases at V and 5 bases at J; junction bases unmatched: 7. The CDR3 has 14 amino acids. The CDR3 DNA is TGTGCCAGCACCTCGGGACAGCAAAATGAAAAACTGTTTTTT. Translation: CASTSGQQNEKLFF.

This clone was seen a few times. The CDR3 loop is CASSIPMGANTEAFF. The CDR3 bases are TGTGCCAGTAGTATACCCATGGGGGCGAACACTGAAGCTTTCTTT. The V call is TRBV19, the J call TRBJ1-1; TRBD1 is a possible D gene (6 bases). Between the trimmed V and J ends, which lost 2 bases and 1 base, there was a span of 11 bases. In germline, CDR1 is LNHDA, CDR2 SQIVND (reference sequence). This CDR3 region has 15 residues.